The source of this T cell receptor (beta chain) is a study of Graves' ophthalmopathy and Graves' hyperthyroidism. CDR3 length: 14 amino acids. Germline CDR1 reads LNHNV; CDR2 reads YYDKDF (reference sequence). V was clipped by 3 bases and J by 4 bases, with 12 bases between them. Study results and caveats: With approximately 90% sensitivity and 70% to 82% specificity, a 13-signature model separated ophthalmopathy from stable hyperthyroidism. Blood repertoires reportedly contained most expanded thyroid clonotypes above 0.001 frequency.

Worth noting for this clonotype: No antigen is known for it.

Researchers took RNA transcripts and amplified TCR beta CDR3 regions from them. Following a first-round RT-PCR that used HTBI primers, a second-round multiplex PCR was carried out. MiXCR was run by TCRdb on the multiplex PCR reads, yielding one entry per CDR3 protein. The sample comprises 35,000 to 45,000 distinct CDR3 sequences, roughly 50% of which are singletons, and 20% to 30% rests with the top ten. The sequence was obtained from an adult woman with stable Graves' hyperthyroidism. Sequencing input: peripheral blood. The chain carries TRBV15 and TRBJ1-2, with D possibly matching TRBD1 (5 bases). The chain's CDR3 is CATSRVTGFYGYTF. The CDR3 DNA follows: TGTGCCACCAGCAGGGTCACAGGATTCTATGGCTACACCTTC.